Presented here are 15 T cell receptor beta chains from one specimen sequenced in a study of cytomegalovirus exposure and HLA in healthy donors. Amplification used 60 Vbeta primers and 13 Jbeta primers. Profiled with immunoSEQ multiplex PCR; TCRdb holds only in-frame clones, not every one. The sample data list approximately 110,000 clones. Source material: PBMCs. Source of these receptors: a man between 18 and 35 years old in good health and CMV-seronegative.

The chain joins TRBV5-1 to TRBJ1-4; D unclear. Germline V lookup: CDR1 SGHRS, CDR2 YFSETQ. This CDR3 comprises 14 residues. Trimming cost V 0 bases and J 8 bases, with 11 bases left between them. CDR3 nucleotides: TGCGCCAGCAGCTTGGAACCCGGAGGGGAAAAACTGTTTTTT. It translates to CASSLEPGGEKLFF.

The rearrangement uses TRBV18 and TRBJ2-1, with 7 bases lining up with TRBD1. After removal of 3 bases from V and 10 bases from J, the junction contained 3 bases not matched to a gene. Germline V gene data show CDR1 as KGHSH and CDR2 as LQKENI. The CDR3 consists of 12 residues. CDR3: CASSPNRGEQFF. The CDR3 DNA follows: TGTGCCAGCTCACCCAACAGGGGAGAGCAGTTCTTC.

For the CDR3, the DNA is TGTGCCAGCACCTCGCGAGGTTCTAACTATGGCTACACCTTC. Encoded protein: CASTSRGSNYGYTF. The chain employs TRBV7-9 and TRBJ1-2; D is unclear. Germline CDR1 SEHNR, CDR2 FQNEAQ (reference sequence). Trimming took off 7 bases at V and 0 bases at J, with 12 bases between the two ends. This CDR3 has 14 amino acids.

V gene TRBV2 combines with J gene TRBJ1-2; D is ambiguous. Germline lookup yields CDR1 SNHLY and CDR2 FYNNEI. The CDR3 loop spans 15 amino acids. V lost 1 base and J lost 0, with 9 bases in between. CDR3 sequence (DNA): TGTGCCAGCAGTGAAGGCTTGGGCTCTAACTATGGCTACACCTTC. It yields the protein CASSEGLGSNYGYTF.

The chain links TRBV6-1 to TRBJ2-7; a weak D match, TRBD1 (6 bases). With 6 bases removed from V and 3 bases from J, the gap between germline ends came to 18 bases. In germline, CDR1 is MNHNS, CDR2 SASEGT. The length of the CDR3 is 15 residues. For the CDR3, the DNA is TGTGCCAGCAGGTCTTTCCGGGACACCTACTACGAGCAGTACTTC. Protein product: CASRSFRDTYYEQYF.

This chain joins TRBV5-4 and TRBJ1-2; TRBD1 might be the D (5 bases). The CDR3 has 17 residues. The germline V gene encodes CDR1 SGHNT and CDR2 YYREEE (reference sequence). The V gene lost 3 bases and the J gene lost 3 bases, with 21 bases spanning the gap. CDR3: CASSSQGFTGVDYGYTF. The CDR3 DNA is TGTGCCAGCAGCTCCCAGGGTTTCACCGGAGTGGACTATGGCTACACCTTC.

This chain connects TRBV29-1 to TRBJ2-6, with 7 bases that match TRBD1. Per germline, CDR1 SQVTM and CDR2 ANQGSEA. With 7 bases clipped from V and 0 bases from J, the junction kept 9 bases outside the gene matches. CDR3 size: 16 residues. CDR3 sequence reads: CSAQGIRSSGANVLTF. The CDR3 DNA reads TGCAGCGCACAGGGGATTCGCTCCTCTGGGGCCAACGTCCTGACTTTC.

The chain employs TRBV25-1 and TRBJ1-1; possible D gene TRBD1, 6 bases. With 1 base removed from V and 1 base from J, the gap between germline ends came to 10 bases. This CDR3 spans 15 amino acids. Germline CDR1 reads MGHDK; CDR2 reads SYGVNS. CDR3 DNA sequence: TGTGCCAGCAGTGAATCGGGACAACGGAACACTGAAGCTTTCTTT. Translated, it gives CASSESGQRNTEAFF.

This chain links TRBV19 with TRBJ1-5, with D possibly being TRBD1 (5 bases). This CDR3 spans 15 amino acids. Germline CDR1 LNHDA, CDR2 SQIVND (reference sequence). The V end was cut by 3 bases, the J end by 2 bases, with 11 bases between. CDR3 sequence reads: CASSIGGSRNQPQHF. CDR3 DNA: TGTGCCAGTAGTATCGGGGGGTCACGCAATCAGCCCCAGCATTTT.

V and J are TRBV7-6 and TRBJ1-3; tentatively, D is TRBD1 (5 bases). The CDR3 spans 18 residues. The V end lost 1 base, the J end lost 1 base, and 17 bases lay between the germline ends. Germline loops: CDR1 SGHVS, CDR2 FNYEAQ. The CDR3 reads CASSLVNFGGLSGNTIYF. CDR3 in DNA: TGTGCCAGCAGCTTAGTAAATTTCGGGGGGTTGTCTGGAAACACCATATATTTT.

The chain is built from TRBV11-2 and TRBJ1-2; D is uncertain. CDR3 length: 16 amino acids. V shed 3 bases and J shed 0 bases, with 14 bases lying between them. Germline values: CDR1 SGHAT, CDR2 FQNNGV. The chain's CDR3 is CASSFSTVPTNYGYTF. DNA of the CDR3: TGTGCCAGCAGCTTTAGTACCGTCCCAACTAACTATGGCTACACCTTC.

The V and J genes are TRBV7-2 and TRBJ2-1; D call uncertain. The V end lost 1 base, the J end lost 11 bases, and 9 bases lay between the germline ends. Germline loops: CDR1 SGHTA, CDR2 FQGNSA. The CDR3 spans 12 residues. Here the CDR3 DNA reads TGTGCCAGCAGCTTAGGTAACAGACAGCAGTTCTTC. Its translation: CASSLGNRQQFF.

The chain joins TRBV7-9 to TRBJ1-6; no reliable D call. The germline CDR1 and CDR2 sequences are SEHNR and FQNEAQ (reference sequence). V was cut by 2 bases and J by 4 bases, with 12 bases left in between. This CDR3 contains 16 residues. Here the CDR3 DNA reads TGTGCCAGCAGCTTAAGTAGCAGCGCTTATAATTCACCCCTCCACTTT. Amino acid sequence: CASSLSSSAYNSPLHF.

V usage is TRBV10-2 and J usage is TRBJ2-7; perhaps TRBD1 as D (6 bases). CDR1 and CDR2 from the germline V gene are WSHSY and SAAADI. The CDR3 spans 13 residues. V shed 6 bases and J shed 5 bases, with 14 bases lying between them. The CDR3, as DNA: TGCGCCAGCAGCCTACAGGGAACCAACGAGCAGTACTTC. Translating gives CASSLQGTNEQYF.

The J gene is TRBJ2-5, the V gene TRBV10-3; D might be TRBD2 (6 bases). CDR1 and CDR2 (germline): ENHRY, SYGVKD. The CDR3 extends over 14 amino acids. The germline V and J ends were trimmed by 6 bases and 5 bases, with 16 bases remaining between them. CDR3 sequence (DNA): TGTGCCATCAGGGGATCGGGGGTGCGGGAGACCCAGTACTTC. Protein sequence: CAIRGSGVRETQYF.